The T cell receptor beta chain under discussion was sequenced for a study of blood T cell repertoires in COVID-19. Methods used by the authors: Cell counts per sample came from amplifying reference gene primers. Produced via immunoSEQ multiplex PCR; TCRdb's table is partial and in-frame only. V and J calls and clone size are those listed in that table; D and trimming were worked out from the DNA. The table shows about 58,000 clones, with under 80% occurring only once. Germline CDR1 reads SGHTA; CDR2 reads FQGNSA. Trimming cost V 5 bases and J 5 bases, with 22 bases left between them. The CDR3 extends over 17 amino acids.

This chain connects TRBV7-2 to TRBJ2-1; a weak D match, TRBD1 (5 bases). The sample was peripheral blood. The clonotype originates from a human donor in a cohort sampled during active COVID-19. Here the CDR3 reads CASSLKGSPAGDNEQFF. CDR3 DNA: TGTGCCAGCAGCCTAAAGGGGTCCCCGGCTGGGGACAATGAGCAGTTCTTC.